Detailed here is one T cell receptor (beta chain). The CDR3 has 15 residues. V was shortened by 5 bases and J by 1 base, with 15 bases between the two germline ends. In germline, CDR1 is SGHTA, CDR2 FQGNSA. Patients at the Seattle site were enrolled during active infection and followed longitudinally. This sample is drawn from a study of blood T cell repertoires in COVID-19. Libraries were prepared by immunoSEQ multiplex PCR; TCRdb keeps only in-frame clonotypes and omits some of them. The sample has under 110,000 clones, over 60% seen once. Sequencing was carried out using peripheral blood. This TCR was recovered from a man aged 80 or over with COVID-19, enrolled during active disease. The chain couples TRBV7-2 to TRBJ2-7, with D perhaps matching TRBD2 (6 bases). CDR3 sequence reads: CASSIGGARSYEQYF. CDR3 nucleotides: TGTGCCAGCAGCATCGGAGGGGCAAGATCCTACGAGCAGTACTTC.